The 28 T cell receptor beta chains below all came from one sample that was sequenced in a study of shared clonotypes between healthy human individuals. Sequencing used immunoSEQ multiplex PCR; TCRdb keeps in-frame clones, though not all of them. The sample lists around 1.6 million clones; around 98% were seen once. Input material: naive CD4+ T cells sorted from blood. Subset in this sample: CD45RA+ positively selected. The source of these receptors is a man aged 25 to 45 in good health.

In regard to this clone: This sample also contains other DNA sequences that code for the same CDR3. The V call is TRBV5-1, the J call TRBJ2-7; D ambiguous. Looked up from germline, CDR1 is SGHRS and CDR2 is YFSETQ. CDR3 length equals 15 residues. Trimming took off 0 bases at V and 1 base at J, with 11 bases between the two ends. In nucleotides, the CDR3 is TGCGCCAGCAGCTTGGGTGTGGGGTCATCCTACGAGCAGTACTTC. Residues: CASSLGVGSSYEQYF.

This chain joins TRBV18 and TRBJ1-1; D might be TRBD1 (5 bases). V was pared by 2 bases and J by 7 bases, with 11 bases between. The CDR3 has 13 residues. Germline CDR1 reads KGHSH; CDR2 reads LQKENI. The CDR3 loop reads CASSPFGGIEAFF. For the CDR3, the DNA is TGTGCCAGCTCACCATTTGGGGGAATTGAAGCTTTCTTT.

This clone was observed a single time. V and J are TRBV25-1 and TRBJ2-7, with D possibly being TRBD1 or TRBD2 (5 bases each). From germline, CDR1 is MGHDK and CDR2 SYGVNS. This CDR3 comprises 15 residues. V gave up 3 bases and J gave up 5 bases, with 17 bases separating them. The CDR3, as DNA: TGTGCCAGCAGTGAGGGGGACGGGGATTTGAACGAGCAGTACTTC. This sequence encodes CASSEGDGDLNEQYF.

This chain connects TRBV5-4 to TRBJ2-3, with 15 positions matching TRBD2. V lost 3 bases and J lost 1; bases outside the gene matches: 6. CDR3 length equals 18 residues. Germline lookup yields CDR1 SGHNT and CDR2 YYREEE (reference sequence). The CDR3 loop reads CASSSGTSGRPGTDTQYF. CDR3 in DNA: TGTGCCAGCAGCTCCGGGACTAGCGGGAGGCCGGGCACAGATACGCAGTATTTT. Full variable domain (missing parts from reference TRBV5-4 and TRBJ2-3): ETGVTQSPTHLIKTRGQQVTLRCSSQSGHNTVSWYQQALGQGPQFIFQYYREEENGRGNFPPRFSGLQFPNYSSELNVNALELDDSALYLCASSSGTSGRPGTDTQYFGPGTRLTVL.

V and J are TRBV28 and TRBJ2-7; D not certain. The germline CDR1 and CDR2 sequences are MDHEN and SYDVKM. V shed 6 bases and J shed 4 bases, with 19 bases lying between them. The CDR3 runs 15 residues. The CDR3 coding sequence is TGTGCCAGCAGCCTTAACTTAAGGAGCTGGTACGAGCAGTACTTC. It encodes CASSLNLRSWYEQYF.

The V gene is TRBV5-5, the J gene TRBJ2-2, with D hard to call. The CDR3 contains 13 residues. V lost 2 bases and J lost 6, with 8 bases in between. Looked up from germline, CDR1 is SGHKS and CDR2 is YYEKEE (reference sequence). The CDR3 DNA follows: TGTGCCAGCAGCTTCCGTGGGGCCGGGGAGCTGTTTTTT. It encodes CASSFRGAGELFF.

For the CDR3, the DNA is TGTGCCAAAAAGAGTCGGGGGAACGAGCAGTACTTC. Translated: CAKKSRGNEQYF. This chain connects TRBV21-1 to TRBJ2-7; the table's D call, TRBD2, was not checked against the DNA. TRBV21-1 corresponds to a pseudogene. CDR3 size: 12 residues.

This rearrangement joins TRBV9 to TRBJ2-1; TRBD2 matches 10 bases. The CDR3 spans 17 residues. J lost 3 bases, V lost 0 bases, and 6 bases had no gene match. Germline V gene sequence: CDR1 SGDLS, CDR2 YYNGEE. The CDR3 bases are TGTGCCAGCAGCGTAGGGGCTAGCGGGAGTCACTACAATGAGCAGTTCTTC. Its protein product is CASSVGASGSHYNEQFF.

This chain connects TRBV1 to TRBJ1-2. TRBV1 is an annotated pseudogene. The CDR3 loop spans 13 amino acids. This CDR3 is CTSSQKEHYGYTF. As DNA, the CDR3 is TGCACCAGCAGCCAAAAGGAGCACTATGGCTACACCTTC.

The chain employs TRBV5-1 and TRBJ1-1, with 7 bases lining up with TRBD1. CDR1 is SGHRS and CDR2 is YFSETQ in the germline V gene. The CDR3 consists of 14 residues. With V trimmed by 1 base and J by 5 bases, 5 bases remained unmatched. The CDR3 loop reads CASSLRQGWTEAFF. In DNA form, the CDR3 reads TGCGCCAGCAGCTTGCGACAGGGATGGACTGAAGCTTTCTTT.

The V gene is TRBV5-4, the J gene TRBJ2-3, with 8 bases identical to TRBD2. The J segment lost 0 bases and the V segment lost 2 bases, leaving 2 bases of the junction unmatched. Germline lookup yields CDR1 SGHNT and CDR2 YYREEE (reference sequence). This CDR3 contains 15 residues. CDR3 region: CASSFPSGSTDTQYF. The CDR3, as DNA: TGTGCCAGCAGCTTCCCTAGCGGGAGCACAGATACGCAGTATTTT. Using reference TRBV5-4 and TRBJ2-3 for the parts outside the CDR3, the full variable domain is ETGVTQSPTHLIKTRGQQVTLRCSSQSGHNTVSWYQQALGQGPQFIFQYYREEENGRGNFPPRFSGLQFPNYSSELNVNALELDDSALYLCASSFPSGSTDTQYFGPGTRLTVL.

V gene TRBV15 combines with J gene TRBJ2-5, with D tentatively TRBD1 or TRBD2 (6 bases each). Germline V gene data show CDR1 as LNHNV and CDR2 as YYDKDF (reference sequence). V lost 5 bases and J 3 bases, leaving 19 bases between the germline ends. This CDR3 contains 16 residues. This CDR3 reads CATSRTPGAKEETQYF. In DNA, the CDR3 is TGTGCCACCAGCCGGACTCCGGGGGCAAAGGAAGAGACCCAGTACTTC. The variable domain in full, with the rest retrieved from reference TRBV15 and TRBJ2-5, is DAMVIQNPRYQVTQFGKPVTLSCSQTLNHNVMYWYQQKSSQAPKLLFHYYDKDFNNEADTPDNFQSRRPNTSFCFLDIRSPGLGDTAMYLCATSRTPGAKEETQYFGPGTRLLVL.

This rearrangement joins TRBV18 to TRBJ2-1, with 7 nucleotides matching TRBD2. Germline assignment: CDR1 KGHSH and CDR2 LQKENI. This CDR3 is 17 amino acids long. Trimming removed 3 bases from V and 10 bases from J; junction bases left unmatched: 18. The CDR3 DNA is TGTGCCAGCTCACCTCCACTGGGCGGGAGAGGGGCGTGGGAGCAGTTCTTC. As protein: CASSPPLGGRGAWEQFF.

This sequence joins TRBV9 and TRBJ2-3; TRBD2 matches at 9 bases. The germline gives CDR1 SGDLS, CDR2 YYNGEE. The CDR3 contains 16 residues. V dropped 1 base and J dropped 1; count of bases not matched to a gene: 4. As DNA, the CDR3 is TGTGCCAGCAGCGTATCGCCTAGCGGGGGCACAGATACGCAGTATTTT. It is translated as CASSVSPSGGTDTQYF. Variable domain in full (rest from reference TRBV9 and TRBJ2-3): DSGVTQTPKHLITATGQRVTLRCSPRSGDLSVYWYQQSLDQGLQFLIQYYNGEERAKGNILERFSAQQFPDLHSELNLSSLELGDSALYFCASSVSPSGGTDTQYFGPGTRLTVL.

The chain combines TRBV5-1 with TRBJ1-1; D ambiguous. Trimming stripped 5 bases from V and 0 bases from J, with 8 bases between. The V gene's germline CDR1 is SGHRS and CDR2 YFSETQ. This CDR3 is built from 13 residues. DNA for the CDR3: TGCGCCAGCAGATTAAACGTGAACACTGAAGCTTTCTTT. This encodes CASRLNVNTEAFF.

A word on this clone: The identical CDR3 is also encoded by other nucleotide sequences in the sample. The CDR3, as DNA: TGTGCCAGCAGTGAAATTAGCAGGGACGAGCAGTACTTC. It translates to CASSEISRDEQYF. The rearrangement links TRBV6-1 to TRBJ2-7; possibly TRBD1 for D (5 bases). Trimming left V 2 bases short and J 5 bases short, with 10 bases between. The CDR3 sequence is 13 residues long. Germline V gives CDR1 MNHNS, CDR2 SASEGT.

The rearrangement uses TRBV6-1 and TRBJ2-2; D remains unclear. V was cut by 2 bases and J by 5 bases, with 9 bases left in between. This CDR3 contains 14 residues. CDR1 and CDR2 (germline): MNHNS, SASEGT. The CDR3 here is CASSELGLTGELFF. The CDR3 nucleotides read TGTGCCAGCAGTGAACTGGGATTGACCGGGGAGCTGTTTTTT.

This clone appeared a single time. The chain joins TRBV5-6 to TRBJ1-2; 10 bases agree with TRBD1. V shed 2 bases, J shed 5 bases, and the junction held 9 bases outside the gene matches. The CDR3 runs 16 residues. Looked up from germline, CDR1 is SGHDT and CDR2 is YYEEEE. The CDR3 loop reads CASSLKTGGALYGYTF. The DNA for the CDR3 is TGTGCCAGCAGCTTAAAGACAGGGGGCGCGTTGTATGGCTACACCTTC. Together with reference TRBV5-6 and TRBJ1-2, the CDR3 gives the full variable domain: DAGVTQSPTHLIKTRGQQVTLRCSPKSGHDTVSWYQQALGQGPQFIFQYYEEEERQRGNFPDRFSGHQFPNYSSELNVNALLLGDSALYLCASSLKTGGALYGYTFGSGTRLTVV.

This chain joins TRBV6-6 and TRBJ1-4; 9 bases line up with TRBD1. Germline CDR1 reads MNHNY; CDR2 reads SVGAGI (reference sequence). The CDR3 sequence is 13 residues long. With V trimmed by 11 bases and J by 7 bases, 8 bases remained unmatched. The CDR3 loop reads CAARDRDREKLFF. CDR3 nucleotides: TGTGCCGCCCGGGACAGGGATCGTGAAAAACTGTTTTTT.

V is TRBV5-4 and J is TRBJ1-2; possibly TRBD1 for D (6 bases). Trimming took off 3 bases at V and 7 bases at J, with 19 bases between the two ends. This CDR3 is 15 amino acids long. Germline CDR1 and CDR2: SGHNT and YYREEE (reference sequence). The CDR3 region is CASSSQGLMLGGYTF. The DNA for the CDR3 is TGTGCCAGCAGCTCACAGGGACTAATGTTGGGTGGCTACACCTTC.

V gene TRBV5-1 combines with J gene TRBJ2-2, with a possible D match to TRBD2 (6 bases). V shed 4 bases and J shed 0 bases, with 19 bases lying between them. Germline V gene sequence: CDR1 SGHRS, CDR2 YFSETQ. The CDR3 runs 18 residues. DNA for the CDR3: TGCGCCAGCAGCATCCAGACGGGGACTTTTTCGAACACCGGGGAGCTGTTTTTT. Residues: CASSIQTGTFSNTGELFF. Full variable domain (remainder filled in from reference TRBV5-1 and TRBJ2-2): KAGVTQTPRYLIKTRGQQVTLSCSPISGHRSVSWYQQTPGQGLQFLFEYFSETQRNKGNFPGRFSGRQFSNSRSEMNVSTLELGDSALYLCASSIQTGTFSNTGELFFGEGSRLTVL.

The table lists this clone with a count of one. The chain uses TRBV11-3 and TRBJ2-3; weak D call: TRBD2 (7 bases). From germline, CDR1 is SGHNT and CDR2 YENEEA. The CDR3 consists of 15 residues. Trimming removed 5 bases from V and 4 bases from J, with 16 bases in between. The CDR3 sequence: CASSTPGGGADTQYF. The CDR3 region has the DNA TGTGCCAGCAGCACACCTGGCGGGGGCGCAGATACGCAGTATTTT.

J is TRBJ2-7 and V is TRBV5-1; maybe TRBD1 (5 bases). The CDR3 runs 14 residues. From germline, CDR1 is SGHRS and CDR2 YFSETQ. V was pared by 1 base and J by 4 bases, with 12 bases between. The CDR3, as DNA: TGCGCCAGCAGCTTGTATCGGCAGGGATACGAGCAGTACTTC. This codes for CASSLYRQGYEQYF.

V usage is TRBV10-3 and J usage is TRBJ2-7; tentatively, D is TRBD1 (5 bases). The germline V and J ends were trimmed by 3 bases and 3 bases, with 15 bases remaining between them. Germline assignment: CDR1 ENHRY and CDR2 SYGVKD. CDR3 size: 15 residues. CDR3 residues: CAISDTGLKNYEQYF. The CDR3 nucleotides read TGTGCCATCAGTGATACAGGATTAAAAAACTACGAGCAGTACTTC.

The chain links TRBV5-1 to TRBJ2-7, with D perhaps given as TRBD1 or TRBD2 (5 bases each). The V end was cut by 5 bases, the J end by 2 bases, with 14 bases between. This CDR3 has 14 amino acids. CDR1 and CDR2 from the germline V gene are SGHRS and YFSETQ. The CDR3 nucleotides are TGCGCCAGCAGAGCAGGGCTGGGGGCCTACGAGCAGTACTTC. It yields the protein CASRAGLGAYEQYF.

In its sample, this clone was seen once. CDR3 bases: TGTGCCAGTACAGGGGGAACTAATGAAAAACTGTTTTTT. Protein: CASTGGTNEKLFF. V and J are TRBV5-4 and TRBJ1-4, with TRBD1 matching 8 bases. The CDR3 loop spans 13 amino acids. V dropped 8 bases and J dropped 1; count of bases not matched to a gene: 1. Germline values: CDR1 SGHNT, CDR2 YYREEE (reference sequence).

The gene calls are TRBV19 and TRBJ2-1; D remains unclear. V was shortened by 4 bases and J by 10 bases, with 14 bases between the two germline ends. The CDR3 is 13 amino acids. Germline-derived CDR1 and CDR2 are LNHDA and SQIVND (reference sequence). In nucleotides, the CDR3 is TGTGCCAGTAGTAATTCGGTAGGGTACGAGCAGTTCTTC. It is translated as CASSNSVGYEQFF.

The chain carries TRBV5-1 and TRBJ2-7; 7 bases line up with TRBD1. The J segment lost 3 bases and the V segment lost 3 bases, leaving 3 bases of the junction unmatched. Germline V CDR1 and CDR2: SGHRS, YFSETQ. The CDR3 runs 13 residues. In nucleotides, the CDR3 is TGCGCCAGCAGCTCGACAGGGATCTACGAGCAGTACTTC. Its protein product is CASSSTGIYEQYF. The complete variable domain, with remaining parts taken from reference TRBV5-1 and TRBJ2-7, reads KAGVTQTPRYLIKTRGQQVTLSCSPISGHRSVSWYQQTPGQGLQFLFEYFSETQRNKGNFPGRFSGRQFSNSRSEMNVSTLELGDSALYLCASSSTGIYEQYFGPGTRLTVT.